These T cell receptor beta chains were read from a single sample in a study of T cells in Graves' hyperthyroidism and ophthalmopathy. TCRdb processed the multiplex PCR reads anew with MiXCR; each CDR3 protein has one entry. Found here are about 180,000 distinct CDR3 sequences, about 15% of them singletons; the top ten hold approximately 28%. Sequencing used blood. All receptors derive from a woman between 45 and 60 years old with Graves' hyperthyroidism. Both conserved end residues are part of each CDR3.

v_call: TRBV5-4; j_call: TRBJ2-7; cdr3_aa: CASSPAVKPYEQYF
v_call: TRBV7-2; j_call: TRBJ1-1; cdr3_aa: CASRGGFTNTEAFF
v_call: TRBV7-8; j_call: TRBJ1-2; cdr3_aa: CASSLAGASYGYTF
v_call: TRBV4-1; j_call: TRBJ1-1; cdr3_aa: CASSQGTGLDTEAFF
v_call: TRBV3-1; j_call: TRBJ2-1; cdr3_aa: CASSPRARGGGEQFF
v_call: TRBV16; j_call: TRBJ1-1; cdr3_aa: CASSSNRNTEAFF
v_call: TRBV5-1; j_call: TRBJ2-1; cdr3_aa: CASTRGSSYNEQFF
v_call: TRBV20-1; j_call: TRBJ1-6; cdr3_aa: CSASFPTRDSPLHF
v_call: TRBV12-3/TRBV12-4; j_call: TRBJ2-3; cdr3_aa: CASSLTGTDTQYF
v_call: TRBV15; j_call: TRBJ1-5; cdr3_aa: CATRDRGVNQPQHF
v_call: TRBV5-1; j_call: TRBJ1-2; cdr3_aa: CASREPFGQGALYGYTF
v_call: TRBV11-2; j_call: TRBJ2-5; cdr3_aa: CASSLGLGGTQYF
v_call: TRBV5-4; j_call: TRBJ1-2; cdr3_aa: CASSIQGTHGYTF
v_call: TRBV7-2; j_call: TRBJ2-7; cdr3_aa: CASSWTGSYEQYF
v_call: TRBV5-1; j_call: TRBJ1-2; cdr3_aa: CASSTGQGNYGYTF
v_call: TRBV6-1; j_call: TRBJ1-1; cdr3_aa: CASSERGRGPEAFF
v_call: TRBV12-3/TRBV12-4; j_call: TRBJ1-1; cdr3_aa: CASSFSSRPGVGAGVNTEAFF
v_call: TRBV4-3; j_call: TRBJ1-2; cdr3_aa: CASSRDDRGTYGYTF
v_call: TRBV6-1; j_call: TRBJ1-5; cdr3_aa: CASSTGGPNQPQHF
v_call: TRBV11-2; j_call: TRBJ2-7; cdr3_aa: CASSLTGSGYEQYF
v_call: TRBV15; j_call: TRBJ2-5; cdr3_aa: CATSRGSGVQETQYF
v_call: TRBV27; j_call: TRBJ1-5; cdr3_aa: CASTALAGKNQPQHF
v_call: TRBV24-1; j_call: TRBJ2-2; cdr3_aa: CATSGTAYTGELFF
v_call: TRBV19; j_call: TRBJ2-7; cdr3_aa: CASSTGGEQYF
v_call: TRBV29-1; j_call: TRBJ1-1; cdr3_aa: CSVPSGASEAFF
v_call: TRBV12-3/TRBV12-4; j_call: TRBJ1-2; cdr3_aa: CASSLNPLYGYTF
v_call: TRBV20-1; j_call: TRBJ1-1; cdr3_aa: CSAKAGIMNTEAFF
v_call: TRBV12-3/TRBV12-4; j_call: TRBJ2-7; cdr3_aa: CATDSYEQYF
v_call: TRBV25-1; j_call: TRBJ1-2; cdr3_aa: CASSGSQGTSGYTF
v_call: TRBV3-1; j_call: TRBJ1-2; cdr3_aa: CASSQDRDSNYGYTF
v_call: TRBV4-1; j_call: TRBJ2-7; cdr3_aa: CASSQAMRGGSEQYF
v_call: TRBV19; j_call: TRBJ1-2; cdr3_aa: CAGSISEAGGSYGYTF